The 23 T cell receptor beta chains listed next were all sequenced from one sample in a study of tumor and adjacent non-tumor tissue in lung cancer. TCRbeta libraries were built with three rounds of nested PCR, modified from ARM-PCR. MiXCR, run by TCRdb on the multiplex PCR reads, gives a single entry per CDR3 protein. The sample includes 90,000 to 110,000 distinct CDR3 sequences, roughly two thirds of them seen just once. The template was RNA from unsorted bulk tissue. Distant lung tissue was collected more than 3 cm away from the tumor edge. The sequencing sample was made of distant non-tumor lung tissue. The receptors originated from a man between 60 and 75 years old with non-small cell lung cancer.

Comments on this clonotype: It may be a read error: a sequence one base away is much more abundant. Here the CDR3 DNA reads TGTGCCAGCAGCTTAGAGGTAATTTGGAACACTGAAGCTTTCTTT. Residues: CASSLEVIWNTEAFF. The rearrangement uses TRBV7-8 and TRBJ1-1; unclear D gene. V was clipped by 1 base and J by 1 base, with 10 bases between them. Germline V gives CDR1 SGHVS, CDR2 FQNEAQ. CDR3 size: 15 residues.

The table lists this clonotype with a few counts. One end of the junction varies from germline; a read error may be responsible. The rearrangement uses TRBV6-2 or TRBV6-3 and TRBJ2-2; D is perhaps TRBD1 or TRBD2 (5 bases each). Germline V gene data show CDR1 as MNHEY and CDR2 as SVGEGT. This CDR3 region has 13 residues. The DNA for the CDR3 is TGTGCCAGCAGCTTCAGGGAAATAGGGGAGCCGTCTTTT. As protein: CASSFREIGEPSF.

On this clonotype: One base away lies a much larger clone, so this may be a sequencing read error. The CDR3 protein is CSAKYNGQFF. CDR3 coding DNA: TGCAGTGCCAAGTATAATGGGCAGTTCTTC. This chain joins TRBV20-1 and TRBJ2-1, with unresolved D. CDR1 and CDR2 (germline): DFQATT, SNEGSKA (reference sequence). The CDR3 loop spans 10 amino acids.

This clonotype was seen many times. The gene calls are TRBV5-1 and TRBJ1-4; a possible D gene is TRBD1 (6 bases). The germline CDR1 and CDR2 sequences are SGHRS and YFSETQ. V gave up 0 bases and J gave up 1 base, with 13 bases separating them. This CDR3 comprises 17 residues. CDR3 loop: CASSLGGQRGTNEKLFF. The CDR3, as DNA: TGCGCCAGCAGCTTGGGTGGACAGAGAGGAACTAATGAAAAACTGTTTTTT.

On this clonotype: It is likely a read error, because the conserved phenylalanine at the end of the CDR3 is missing. The chain employs TRBV20-1 and TRBJ2-1, with a tentative D call TRBD2 (6 bases). The CDR3 sequence is 17 residues long. The germline V gene has CDR1 DFQATT and CDR2 SNEGSKA (reference sequence). Trimming pared 0 bases from V and 2 bases from J, leaving 17 bases between. The CDR3 nucleotides read TGCAGTGCTAGAGAGGCGACGGGAGTGTCTCCCTACAATGAGCAGTTCCTC. This codes for CSAREATGVSPYNEQFL.

A word on this clonotype: At one end, the junction sequence differs from germline, possibly due to a read error. The rearrangement links TRBV11-3 to TRBJ2-3; possibly TRBD1 or TRBD2 for D (5 bases each). This CDR3 is 14 amino acids long. Germline-derived CDR1 and CDR2 are SGHNT and YENEEA. The CDR3 DNA is TGTGCCAGTAGCTCGAGGGGTGGCACAAATATGCAGTATTTT. Translating it yields CASSSRGGTNMQYF.

A note on this clonotype: A much larger clone sits a single nucleotide away, making a read error possible. This chain uses TRBV12-3 or TRBV12-4 with TRBJ2-7; D remains unclear. The CDR3 sequence is 12 residues long. V was cut by 6 bases and J by 5 bases, with 11 bases left in between. This CDR3 reads CASSHLGHEQYF. For the CDR3, the DNA is TGTGCCAGCAGCCACCTGGGCCACGAGCAGTACTTC.

In regard to this clonotype: A read error may be the cause here, since a much bigger clone is one base away. This chain links TRBV28 with TRBJ1-5; D call uncertain. This CDR3 has 17 residues. Trimming removed 8 bases from V and 9 bases from J, with 29 bases in between. Germline-derived CDR1 and CDR2 are MDHEN and SYDVKM. For the CDR3, the DNA is TGTGCCAGCTGTTCATATACAGCGGGCGGGTCGGGTAGGCCCCAGCATTTT. Protein product: CASCSYTAGGSGRPQHF.

This clonotype came up once. For the CDR3, the DNA is TGCAACGCTAGAGGGGAGGGTGAAGCTTTCTTT. This sequence encodes CNARGEGEAFF. The chain recombines TRBV29-1 with TRBJ1-1; D is possibly TRBD1 (5 bases). CDR1 is SQVTM, CDR2 ANQGSEA, per germline. The length of the CDR3 is 11 residues.

The V and J genes are TRBV7-9 and TRBJ2-6; D gene unclear. Germline values: CDR1 SEHNR, CDR2 FQNEAQ (reference sequence). V lost 2 bases and J lost 4, with 18 bases in between. CDR3 length: 18 amino acids. DNA of the CDR3: TGTGCCAGCAGCTTATATGTGACGCGCCGAAGAGGGGCCAACGTCCTGACTTTC. Translating it yields CASSLYVTRRRGANVLTF.

Comments on this clonotype: With a much larger clone just one base away, this may be a read error. The rearrangement links TRBV5-1 to TRBJ2-5; a possible D gene is TRBD1 (5 bases). The CDR3 has 15 amino acids. CDR1 and CDR2 from the germline V gene are SGHRS and YFSETQ. Trimming shortened V by 0 bases and J by 0 bases, and 9 bases separated the two germline ends. CDR3 sequence: CASSLVGLHQETQYF. CDR3 nucleotide sequence: TGCGCCAGCAGCTTGGTGGGGCTACACCAAGAGACCCAGTACTTC.

The chain couples TRBV11-3 to TRBJ2-5, with D perhaps TRBD2 (7 bases). From germline, CDR1 is SGHNT and CDR2 YENEEA. The germline V and J ends were trimmed by 3 bases and 5 bases, with 13 bases remaining between them. The CDR3 extends over 14 amino acids. The CDR3 DNA follows: TGTGCCAGCAGCTTCCGCGGGGGCCAGGAGACCCAGTACTTC. This codes for CASSFRGGQETQYF.

Comments on this clonotype: An end of the junction differs from the germline gene, which may be a read error. The chain combines TRBV6-1 with TRBJ1-4; D is unresolved. This CDR3 spans 14 amino acids. Germline-derived CDR1 and CDR2 are MNHNS and SASEGT. The CDR3 coding sequence is TGTGTCAGCAGCCTCACAATGGCGGCTGAAAAAGTGTTTTTT. As protein: CVSSLTMAAEKVFF.

This clonotype was observed a single time. One end of the junction varies from germline; a read error may be responsible. The V call is TRBV12-3 or TRBV12-4, the J call TRBJ2-7, with 10 bases fitting TRBD1. The CDR3 contains 13 residues. The CDR3 nucleotides are TGTGCCATCAGTCCCGGGACAGGGGACGAACAGTACTTC. The encoded protein is CAISPGTGDEQYF.

On this clonotype itself: It may be a read error: a sequence one base away is much more abundant. As the CDR3 is not closed by the conserved phenylalanine or tryptophan, this likely results from a read error. The chain couples TRBV5-6 to TRBJ2-1; 9 bases are a match to TRBD1. In germline, CDR1 is SGHDT, CDR2 YYEEEE. The CDR3 spans 17 residues. The ends lost 1 base at V and 12 bases at J; junction bases unmatched: 17. The CDR3 DNA follows: TGTGCCAGCAGCTTGCGGCCCGGGACAGGGTTATCGAAAGGGCAGTTCTTA. This gives the protein CASSLRPGTGLSKGQFL.

The rearrangement uses TRBV29-1 and TRBJ1-2; D remains unclear. The length of the CDR3 is 13 residues. Trimming removed 4 bases from V and 3 bases from J, with 12 bases in between. Looked up from germline, CDR1 is SQVTM and CDR2 is ANQGSEA. The DNA of the CDR3 is TGCAGCGTTGTAGAGGATCGGTACTATGGCTACACCTTC. It yields the protein CSVVEDRYYGYTF.

Only a few counts were recorded for this clonotype. A junction end diverges from the germline sequence, so it may reflect a read error. The chain combines TRBV7-2 with TRBJ2-2; either TRBD1 or TRBD2 may supply D (5 bases each). The V gene's germline CDR1 is SGHTA and CDR2 FQGNSA. CDR3 length equals 15 residues. CDR3 loop: CASSLDGLRDRELFF. The CDR3 DNA reads as TGTGCCAGCAGTTTAGACGGCCTAAGGGACCGGGAGCTGTTTTTT.

Of note for this clonotype: A much larger clone differs from this one at a single base, so this may be a read error. The chain links TRBV5-1 to TRBJ2-3, with TRBD1 matching over 9 bases. This CDR3 has 16 residues. CDR1 and CDR2 (germline): SGHRS, YFSETQ. The CDR3 region is CASGFTGTGYPDTQYF. The CDR3 region has the DNA TGCGCCAGCGGCTTCACCGGGACAGGGTATCCAGATACGCAGTATTTT.

This clonotype was picked up many times. The chain combines TRBV4-1 with TRBJ2-2; D gene unclear. This CDR3 has 15 residues. Trimming removed 0 bases at V and 2 bases at J, with 7 bases between. Germline CDR1 reads MGHRA; CDR2 reads YSYEKL. The CDR3 sequence is CASSQDISNTGELFF. In nucleotides, the CDR3 is TGCGCCAGCAGCCAAGACATATCTAACACCGGGGAGCTGTTTTTT.

A single count supports this clonotype. This chain links TRBV5-1 with TRBJ1-2, with D perhaps TRBD1 (6 bases). Germline loops: CDR1 SGHRS, CDR2 YFSETQ. V lost 5 bases and J lost 2, with 16 bases in between. The CDR3 runs 15 residues. The CDR3 coding sequence is TGCGCCAGCAGTGGTGGGGACATAAGAAACTATGGCTACACCTTC. Protein sequence: CASSGGDIRNYGYTF.

Comments on this clonotype: At one boundary the junction diverges from the germline segment, which might be a read error. This CDR3 is CASSQALEGGVGNGQFF. CDR3 sequence (DNA): TGTGCCAGCAGCCAAGCCCTAGAGGGAGGGGTGGGGAATGGGCAGTTCTTC. The chain employs TRBV4-2 and TRBJ2-1; 7 bases are a match to TRBD2. The CDR3 contains 17 residues. Germline loops: CDR1 LGHNA, CDR2 YNFKEQ.

Remarks on this clonotype: A read error is likely, as this CDR3 ends without the conserved phenylalanine or tryptophan. The DNA is omitted, as the CDR3 cannot be located on it reliably, and the CDR3 follows TCRdb's listing. The chain carries TRBV12-3 or TRBV12-4 and TRBJ2-5; the table's D call, TRBD1, was not checked against the DNA. The CDR3 is 14 amino acids long, termini counted. The CDR3 protein is CASSPGQGQEAQYS.

This clonotype is medium-sized within its sample. The chain joins TRBV11-3 to TRBJ2-6; D is unresolved. Germline V lookup: CDR1 SGHNT, CDR2 YENEEA. This CDR3 is built from 16 residues. Trimming pared 3 bases from V and 0 bases from J, leaving 9 bases between. The CDR3 DNA reads TGTGCCAGCAGCTTGGATATAAGCTCTGGGGCCAACGTCCTGACTTTC. This sequence encodes CASSLDISSGANVLTF.